This TCR beta chain derives from a study of human CD8 memory T cell subsets. Whole-study results and caveats: Estimated Chao1 values suggested that diversity was greater among stem-like memory T cells than among precursor exhausted T cells.

Researchers made TCR beta libraries via UMI-labeled 5' RACE. TCRdb reworked the 5' RACE reads into one entry per CDR3 protein, no DNA. The sample includes several thousand distinct CDR3 sequences. Buffy coats that had been collected from healthy donors served as the PBMC source. It was by negative magnetic separation that total CD8+ T cells were enriched. It was from duplicate vials of approximately 160,000 sorted CD8+ T cells per subset that RNA came. In terms of frequency, this clonotype is large (0.1 to 1%). Antigen unknown. Specimen: CD8+ T cells from PBMCs. The sequence derives from a human donor in good health.

CDR3 in amino acids: CASSPFSGGAANEQFF. This chain uses TRBV7-8 with TRBJ2-1; TCRdb calls TRBD2, which cannot be checked without DNA. The CDR3 is 16 amino acids. From germline, CDR1 is SGHVS and CDR2 FQNEAQ.